The 28 T cell receptor beta chains listed next were all sequenced from one sample in a study of blood T cells in healthy people across ages. With a J-beta primer mix and a sample-barcoded 5' primer, a second PCR ran about 7 to 12 cycles. MiXCR, run by TCRdb on the 5' RACE reads, gives a single entry per CDR3 protein. The data contain roughly 900,000 distinct CDR3 sequences, under 30% of them singletons. The specimen was blood. The receptors were sampled from a woman older than 75 in good health.

This clonotype was seen ten or more times. The chain is built from TRBV12-3 or TRBV12-4 and TRBJ2-5, with TRBD2 matching 8 bases. This CDR3 comprises 17 residues. After removal of 3 bases from V and 1 base from J, the junction contained 10 bases not matched to a gene. The CDR3 protein is CASSFEGALAGQETQYF. Here the CDR3 DNA reads TGTGCCAGCAGTTTTGAAGGTGCCCTAGCGGGCCAAGAGACCCAGTACTTC.

Ten or more counts support this clonotype. This chain links TRBV3-1 with TRBJ1-5; no clear D. Germline V gene data show CDR1 as LGHDT and CDR2 as YNNKEL (reference sequence). The CDR3 is made up of 16 amino acids. V was trimmed by 4 bases and J by 0 bases, leaving 13 bases between them. The CDR3 loop is CASSPTLPISNQPQHF. CDR3 sequence (DNA): TGTGCCAGCAGCCCAACCTTACCTATTAGCAATCAGCCCCAGCATTTT. The full variable domain, with the rest looked up from reference TRBV3-1 and TRBJ1-5, is DTAVSQTPKYLVTQMGNDKSIKCEQNLGHDTMYWYKQDSKKFLKIMFSYNNKELIINETVPNRFSPKSPDKAHLNLHINSLELGDSAVYFCASSPTLPISNQPQHFGDGTRLSIL.

This clonotype was seen many times. The rearrangement links TRBV20-1 to TRBJ1-2; D is unresolved. This CDR3 comprises 11 residues. CDR1 is DFQATT, CDR2 SNEGSKA, per germline (reference sequence). V was trimmed by 3 bases and J by 4 bases, leaving 6 bases between them. CDR3 residues: CSASGPYGYTF. CDR3 sequence (DNA): TGCAGTGCTAGTGGGCCCTATGGCTACACCTTC.

The sample holds a few counts of this clonotype. This chain links TRBV28 with TRBJ2-1; D not certain. The CDR3 is 13 amino acids. The V gene's germline CDR1 is MDHEN and CDR2 SYDVKM. The V end lost 4 bases, the J end lost 4 bases, and 8 bases lay between the germline ends. CDR3 nucleotides: TGTGCCAGCAGTTCGGTACAGTACAATGAGCAGTTCTTC. This sequence encodes CASSSVQYNEQFF.

The chain uses TRBV7-2 and TRBJ2-3; TRBD2 matches 10 bases. V lost 1 base, J lost 6 bases, and 7 bases stayed unmatched. Germline V gene sequence: CDR1 SGHTA, CDR2 FQGNSA. The CDR3 has 16 residues. CDR3 protein: CASSLVERGGLDTQYF. The CDR3 DNA reads as TGTGCCAGCAGCTTAGTTGAGCGGGGGGGCCTGGATACGCAGTATTTT.

This clonotype was found a few times. The genes are TRBV11-2 and TRBJ1-1, with D hard to call. CDR3 length: 13 residues. From germline, CDR1 is SGHAT and CDR2 FQNNGV. Trimming took 10 bases from V and 4 from J, leaving 16 bases between them. CDR3 residues: CATGEGISTEAFF. The CDR3 bases are TGTGCCACCGGGGAAGGGATCAGCACTGAAGCTTTCTTT.

The table lists this clonotype with many counts. The chain combines TRBV20-1 with TRBJ2-5, with TRBD2 matching over 12 bases. The CDR3 has 17 residues. Trimming removed 0 bases from V and 3 bases from J; junction bases left unmatched: 8. The germline V gene encodes CDR1 DFQATT and CDR2 SNEGSKA (reference sequence). The CDR3 bases are TGCAGTGCTAGAGATCGGCCTAGCGGGGGGGTTAAAGAGACCCAGTACTTC. As protein: CSARDRPSGGVKETQYF.

This chain connects TRBV12-3 or TRBV12-4 to TRBJ2-4; perhaps TRBD2 as D (6 bases). The CDR3 has 18 amino acids. Trimming left V 3 bases short and J 0 bases short, with 18 bases between. The CDR3 reads CASSFAILGGRAKNIQYF. The CDR3, as DNA: TGTGCCAGCAGTTTCGCCATCCTGGGGGGTCGAGCCAAAAACATTCAGTACTTC.

Worth noting for this clonotype: This may come from a read error, since a much larger clone is one base off. The V gene is TRBV29-1, the J gene TRBJ2-1; no reliable D call. Germline CDR1 is SQVTM and CDR2 is ANQGSEA. Trimming shortened V by 4 bases and J by 5 bases, and 12 bases separated the two germline ends. CDR3 length equals 13 residues. In DNA, the CDR3 is TGCAGCGTTGGGGTAAGGGTCCACAATGAGCAGTTCTTC. Translated: CSVGVRVHNEQFF.

The chain carries TRBV20-1 and TRBJ1-1; D call uncertain. V gave up 1 base and J gave up 8 bases, with 11 bases separating them. Germline CDR1 is DFQATT and CDR2 is SNEGSKA (reference sequence). CDR3 length: 12 amino acids. The CDR3 sequence is CSARGSGREAFF. The CDR3 region has the DNA TGCAGTGCTAGAGGAAGTGGCAGAGAAGCTTTCTTT.

As regards this clonotype: A much larger clone sits a single nucleotide away, making a read error possible. CDR3: CSVEVASGRNEQFF. CDR3 coding DNA: TGCAGCGTTGAAGTGGCTAGCGGACGCAATGAGCAGTTCTTC. This chain links TRBV29-1 with TRBJ2-1; 7 bases fit TRBD2. Germline V gene sequence: CDR1 SQVTM, CDR2 ANQGSEA. This CDR3 contains 14 residues. The J segment lost 6 bases and the V segment lost 1 base, leaving 6 bases of the junction unmatched.

This clonotype was recorded at least ten times. The chain recombines TRBV7-2 with TRBJ2-1; TRBD2 aligns across 10 bases. The CDR3 covers 15 residues. Trimming cost V 2 bases and J 10 bases; bases outside gene matches: 8. The germline gives CDR1 SGHTA, CDR2 FQGNSA. DNA for the CDR3: TGTGCCAGCAGCTTAAGCAGCGGGGGGGCTGGGGAGCAGTTCTTC. Its translation is CASSLSSGGAGEQFF. Combining the CDR3 with reference TRBV7-2 and TRBJ2-1 gives the whole variable domain GAGVSQSPSNKVTEKGKDVELRCDPISGHTALYWYRQSLGQGLEFLIYFQGNSAPDKSGLPSDRFSAERTGGSVSTLTIQRTQQEDSAVYLCASSLSSGGAGEQFFGPGTRLTVL.

The V gene is TRBV5-1, the J gene TRBJ1-1; no reliable D call. The CDR3 spans 13 residues. Trimming cost V 0 bases and J 11 bases, with 14 bases left between them. The germline CDR1 and CDR2 sequences are SGHRS and YFSETQ. The CDR3 region has the DNA TGCGCCAGCAGCTTGGCCAGCCAGAAGTACGCTTTCTTT. Residues: CASSLASQKYAFF.

This clonotype has a count of ten or more. The chain couples TRBV4-1 to TRBJ2-4, with D possibly being TRBD2 (6 bases). The CDR3 totals 15 residues. Trimming cost V 1 base and J 7 bases, with 14 bases left between them. Per germline, CDR1 MGHRA and CDR2 YSYEKL. CDR3: CASSQGIAEGNIQYF. CDR3 sequence (DNA): TGCGCCAGCAGCCAAGGGATAGCGGAGGGGAACATTCAGTACTTC.

The chain links TRBV29-1 to TRBJ2-3; D is undetermined. Per the germline V gene, CDR1 is SQVTM and CDR2 is ANQGSEA. The V and J ends lost 4 bases and 8 bases respectively, with 7 bases between them. The length of the CDR3 is 10 residues. The CDR3: CSVVLVTQYF. DNA for the CDR3: TGCAGCGTTGTTTTAGTTACGCAGTATTTT.

On this clonotype itself: Since a much larger clone is just one base distant, this may be a read error. The rearrangement links TRBV18 to TRBJ2-7; no definite D call. Germline assignment: CDR1 KGHSH and CDR2 LQKENI. V was trimmed by 3 bases and J by 3 bases, leaving 15 bases between them. CDR3 length equals 15 residues. DNA of the CDR3: TGTGCCAGCTCACCCATAGGGCTTGGGGACTACGAGCAGTACTTC. Translated, it gives CASSPIGLGDYEQYF.

CDR3 region: CASSYGTSSYNEQYF. DNA of the CDR3: TGTGCCAGCAGTTACGGGACTAGCTCCTACAATGAGCAGTACTTC. The genes are TRBV6-5 and TRBJ2-1, with TRBD2 matching 9 bases. The DNA matches TRBJ2-7 better at its end, which makes the J call doubtful. Germline lookup yields CDR1 MNHEY and CDR2 SVGAGI. The CDR3 is 15 residues long.

This clonotype was seen ten or more times. The chain links TRBV6-2 or TRBV6-3 to TRBJ2-1; 7 bases agree with TRBD2. This CDR3 comprises 15 residues. With V trimmed by 5 bases and J by 2 bases, 6 bases remained unmatched. CDR1 is MNHEY, CDR2 SVGEGT, per germline. The DNA for the CDR3 is TGTGCCAGCAGTATTCGGGGGGAAGCCTACAATGAGCAGTTCTTC. As protein: CASSIRGEAYNEQFF.

Notes on this clonotype: A much more abundant neighbour one base away suggests this may be a read error. This sequence joins TRBV5-1 and TRBJ2-5, with 11 nucleotides matching TRBD2. Germline lookup yields CDR1 SGHRS and CDR2 YFSETQ. V was clipped by 2 bases and J by 11 bases; unmatched bases: 8. This CDR3 has 14 residues. Written as DNA, the CDR3 is TGCGCCAGCAGCTTCGGACTAGCGGGTAATGAGCAGTACTTC. Amino acids: CASSFGLAGNEQYF.

Remarks on this clonotype: Sequence at one end of the junction differs from germline and may be a read error. The chain links TRBV7-6 to TRBJ2-1, with 8 bases matching TRBD1. Germline CDR1 is SGHVS and CDR2 is FNYEAQ. The CDR3 length is 15 residues. The CDR3 coding sequence is TGTGCCGGCAGCGGGCTTGTTCAGGGGGCCGGTGAGCAGTTCTTC. This translates into CAGSGLVQGAGEQFF.

Comment on this clonotype: This may arise from a read error, as a much more abundant clone is one base away. The chain combines TRBV11-2 with TRBJ2-1; possibly TRBD1 for D (6 bases). CDR3 length: 18 amino acids. Germline CDR1 is SGHAT and CDR2 is FQNNGV. Deletions cut 5 bases from V and 4 bases from J, with 24 bases between. The CDR3 DNA follows: TGTGCCAGCAGCCGCCGATCAGGGGTCCCTAGGAAGTACAATGAGCAGTTCTTC. This translates into CASSRRSGVPRKYNEQFF.

Worth noting for this clonotype: This may come from a read error, since a much larger clone is one base off. V usage is TRBV4-3 and J usage is TRBJ1-2; no firm D call. Deletions cut 5 bases from V and 7 bases from J, with 17 bases between. The CDR3 covers 14 residues. Germline values: CDR1 LGHNA, CDR2 YSLEER. The CDR3 protein is CASSARAPSCGYTF. CDR3 nucleotide sequence: TGCGCCAGCAGCGCCCGGGCGCCCAGCTGTGGCTACACCTTC.

This clonotype was found many times. The chain recombines TRBV20-1 with TRBJ1-5, with a possible D match to TRBD1 (5 bases). Per the germline V gene, CDR1 is DFQATT and CDR2 is SNEGSKA (reference sequence). The CDR3 is 15 amino acids. V lost 1 base and J lost 6, with 16 bases in between. This CDR3 reads CSARARDLPSQPQHF. The CDR3 bases are TGCAGTGCTAGAGCTAGGGACCTACCAAGTCAGCCCCAGCATTTT.

This clonotype appeared a few times. The V and J genes are TRBV7-9 and TRBJ2-3; tentatively, D is TRBD1 or TRBD2 (7 bases each). With 2 bases removed from V and 6 bases from J, the gap between germline ends came to 21 bases. CDR3 length equals 17 residues. Germline CDR1 reads SEHNR; CDR2 reads FQNEAQ (reference sequence). CDR3 sequence: CASSLFGQDHSGDTQYF. CDR3 DNA: TGTGCCAGCAGCTTATTTGGACAGGACCATAGCGGGGATACGCAGTATTTT.

CDR3 DNA sequence: TGTGCCAGCAGTTCCCACACTGAAGCTTTCTTT. Translation: CASSSHTEAFF. The V call is TRBV12-3 or TRBV12-4, the J call TRBJ1-1; D unresolved. The CDR3 is 11 residues long. V gave up 4 bases and J gave up 3 bases, with 3 bases separating them.

This clonotype occurred many times. The gene calls are TRBV7-2 and TRBJ2-7, with 8 bases fitting TRBD2. The CDR3 consists of 14 residues. The J segment lost 3 bases and the V segment lost 5 bases, leaving 6 bases of the junction unmatched. Germline values: CDR1 SGHTA, CDR2 FQGNSA. The CDR3 spells CASSQSGGGYEQYF. The CDR3, as DNA: TGTGCCAGCAGCCAATCGGGGGGGGGCTACGAGCAGTACTTC.

The chain combines TRBV29-1 with TRBJ2-7; the D is unclear. The closer fit of TRBJ2-5 to the DNA end suggests the J call may be wrong. Germline CDR1 is SQVTM and CDR2 is ANQGSEA. This CDR3 comprises 12 residues. CDR3 sequence: CSVADPGETQYF. CDR3 bases: TGCAGCGTCGCTGATCCCGGGGAGACCCAGTACTTC.

In this sample, this clonotype turned up many times. The genes are TRBV2 and TRBJ1-4; tentatively, D is TRBD1 (5 bases). V lost 4 bases to trimming and J lost 1 base, with 10 bases between them. Looked up from germline, CDR1 is SNHLY and CDR2 is FYNNEI. This CDR3 spans 15 amino acids. The CDR3 DNA reads as TGTGCCAGCAGTGGAACGGGGCTAACTAATGAAAAACTGTTTTTT. It specifies CASSGTGLTNEKLFF.